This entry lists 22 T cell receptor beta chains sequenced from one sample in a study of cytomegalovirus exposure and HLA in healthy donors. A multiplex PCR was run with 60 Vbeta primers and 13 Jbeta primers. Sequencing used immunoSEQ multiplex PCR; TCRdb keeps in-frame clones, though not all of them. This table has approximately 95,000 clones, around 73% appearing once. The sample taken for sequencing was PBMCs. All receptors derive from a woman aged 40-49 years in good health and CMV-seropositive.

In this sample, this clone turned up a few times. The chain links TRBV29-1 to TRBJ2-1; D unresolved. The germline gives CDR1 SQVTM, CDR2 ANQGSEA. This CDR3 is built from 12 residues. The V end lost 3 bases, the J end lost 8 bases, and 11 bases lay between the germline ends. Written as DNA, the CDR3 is TGCAGCGTTGACAGGTCTTTGGATGAGCAGTTCTTC. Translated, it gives CSVDRSLDEQFF.

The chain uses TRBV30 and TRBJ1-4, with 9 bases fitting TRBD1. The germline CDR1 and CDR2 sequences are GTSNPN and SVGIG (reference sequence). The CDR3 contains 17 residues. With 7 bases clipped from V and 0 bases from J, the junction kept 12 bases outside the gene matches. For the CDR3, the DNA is TGTGCCTCCGCTACAGGGGGCCTACCTGCAACTAATGAAAAACTGTTTTTT. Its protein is CASATGGLPATNEKLFF.

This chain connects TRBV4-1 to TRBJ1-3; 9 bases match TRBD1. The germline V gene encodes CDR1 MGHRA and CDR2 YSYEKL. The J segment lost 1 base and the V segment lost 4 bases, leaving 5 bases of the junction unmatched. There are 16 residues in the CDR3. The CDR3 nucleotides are TGCGCCAGCAGCCCAGGACAGGGGAGTTCTGGAAACACCATATATTTT. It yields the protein CASSPGQGSSGNTIYF.

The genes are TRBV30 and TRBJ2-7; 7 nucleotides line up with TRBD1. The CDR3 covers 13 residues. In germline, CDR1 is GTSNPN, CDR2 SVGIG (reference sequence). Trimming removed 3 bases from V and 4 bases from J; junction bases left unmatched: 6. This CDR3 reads CAWSPGQIYEQYF. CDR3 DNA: TGTGCCTGGAGCCCGGGACAGATTTACGAGCAGTACTTC.

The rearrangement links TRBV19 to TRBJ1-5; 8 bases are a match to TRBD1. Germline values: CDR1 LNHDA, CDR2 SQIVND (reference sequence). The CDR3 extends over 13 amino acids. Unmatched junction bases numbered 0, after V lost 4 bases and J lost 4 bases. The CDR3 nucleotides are TGTGCCAGTAGTAGACAGGGGAATCAGCCCCAGCATTTT. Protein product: CASSRQGNQPQHF.

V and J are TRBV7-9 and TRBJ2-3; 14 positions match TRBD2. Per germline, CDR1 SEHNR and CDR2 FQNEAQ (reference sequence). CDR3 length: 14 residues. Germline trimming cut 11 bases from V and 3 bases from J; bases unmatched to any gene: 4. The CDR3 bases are TGTGCCTCTGGACTAGCGGGAGGTACAGATACGCAGTATTTT. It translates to CASGLAGGTDTQYF.

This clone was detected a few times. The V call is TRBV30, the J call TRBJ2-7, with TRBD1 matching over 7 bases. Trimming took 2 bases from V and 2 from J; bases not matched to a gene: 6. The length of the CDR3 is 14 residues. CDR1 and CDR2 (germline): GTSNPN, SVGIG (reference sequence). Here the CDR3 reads CAWSTIGQAYEQYF. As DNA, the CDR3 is TGTGCCTGGAGTACCATTGGACAGGCCTACGAGCAGTACTTC. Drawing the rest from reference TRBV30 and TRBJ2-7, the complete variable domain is SQTIHQWPATLVQPVGSPLSLECTVEGTSNPNLYWYRQAAGRGLQLLFYSVGIGQISSEVPQNLSASRPQDRQFILSSKKLLLSDSGFYLCAWSTIGQAYEQYFGPGTRLTVT.

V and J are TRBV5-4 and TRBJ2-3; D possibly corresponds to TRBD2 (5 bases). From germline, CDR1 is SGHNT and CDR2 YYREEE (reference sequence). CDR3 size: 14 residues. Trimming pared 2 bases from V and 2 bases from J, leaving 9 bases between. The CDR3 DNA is TGTGCCAGCAGCTTTGGCGGGTTCACAGATACGCAGTATTTT. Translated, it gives CASSFGGFTDTQYF.

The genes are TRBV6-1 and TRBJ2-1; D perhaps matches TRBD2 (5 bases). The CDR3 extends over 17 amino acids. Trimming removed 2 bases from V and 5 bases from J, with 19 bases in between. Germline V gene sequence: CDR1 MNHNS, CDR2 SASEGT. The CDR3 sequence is CASSEQPPLAGNNEQFF. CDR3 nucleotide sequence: TGTGCCAGCAGTGAACAACCCCCCCTAGCTGGTAACAATGAGCAGTTCTTC.

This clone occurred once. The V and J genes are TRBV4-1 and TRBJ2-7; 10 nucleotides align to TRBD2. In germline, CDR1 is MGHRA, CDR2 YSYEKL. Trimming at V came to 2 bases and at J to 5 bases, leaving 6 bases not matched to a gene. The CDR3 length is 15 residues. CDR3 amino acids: CASSQLAGGGNEQYF. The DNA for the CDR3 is TGCGCCAGCAGCCAATTAGCGGGAGGCGGCAACGAGCAGTACTTC.

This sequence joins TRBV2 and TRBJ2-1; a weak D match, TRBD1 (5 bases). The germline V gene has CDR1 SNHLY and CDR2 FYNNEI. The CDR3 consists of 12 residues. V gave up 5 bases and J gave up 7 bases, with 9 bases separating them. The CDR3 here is CASSSQGNEQFF. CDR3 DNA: TGTGCCAGCAGTTCTCAGGGTAATGAGCAGTTCTTC.

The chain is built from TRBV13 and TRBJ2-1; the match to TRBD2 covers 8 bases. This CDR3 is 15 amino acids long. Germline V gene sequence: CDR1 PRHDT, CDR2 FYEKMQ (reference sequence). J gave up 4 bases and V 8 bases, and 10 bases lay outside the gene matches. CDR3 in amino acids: CASHGGPSGYNEQFF. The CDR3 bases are TGTGCCAGCCATGGAGGGCCTAGCGGGTACAATGAGCAGTTCTTC.

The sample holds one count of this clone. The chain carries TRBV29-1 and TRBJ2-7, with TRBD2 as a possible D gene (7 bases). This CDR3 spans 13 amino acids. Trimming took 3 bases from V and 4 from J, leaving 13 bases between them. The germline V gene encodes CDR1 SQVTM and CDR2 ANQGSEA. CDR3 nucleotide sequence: TGCAGCGTTGACCGGGGGGCCGGATACGAGCAGTACTTC. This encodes CSVDRGAGYEQYF.

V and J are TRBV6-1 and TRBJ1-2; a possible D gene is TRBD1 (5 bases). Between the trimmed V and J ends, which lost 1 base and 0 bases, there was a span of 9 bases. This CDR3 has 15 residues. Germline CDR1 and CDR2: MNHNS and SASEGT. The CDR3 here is CASSEGLGANYGYTF. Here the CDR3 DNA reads TGTGCCAGCAGTGAAGGGTTAGGGGCTAACTATGGCTACACCTTC.

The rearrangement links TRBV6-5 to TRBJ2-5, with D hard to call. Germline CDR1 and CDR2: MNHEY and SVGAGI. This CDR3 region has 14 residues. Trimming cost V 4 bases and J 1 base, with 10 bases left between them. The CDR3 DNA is TGTGCCAGCAGTTTGTTGCAGGCCCAAGAGACCCAGTACTTC. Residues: CASSLLQAQETQYF.

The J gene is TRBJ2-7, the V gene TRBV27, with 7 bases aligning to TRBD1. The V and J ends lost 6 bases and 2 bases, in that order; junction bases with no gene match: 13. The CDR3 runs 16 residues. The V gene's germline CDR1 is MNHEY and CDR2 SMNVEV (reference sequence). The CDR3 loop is CASRYPGGGSPYEQYF. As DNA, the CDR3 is TGTGCCAGCAGATACCCAGGGGGTGGGTCTCCCTACGAGCAGTACTTC.

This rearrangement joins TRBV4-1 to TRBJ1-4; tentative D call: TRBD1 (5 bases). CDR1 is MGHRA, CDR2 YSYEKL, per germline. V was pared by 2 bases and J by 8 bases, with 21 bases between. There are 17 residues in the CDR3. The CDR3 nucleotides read TGCGCCAGCAGCCAACCTACACGCTATGGGGGGGAGGAAAAACTGTTTTTT. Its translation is CASSQPTRYGGEEKLFF.

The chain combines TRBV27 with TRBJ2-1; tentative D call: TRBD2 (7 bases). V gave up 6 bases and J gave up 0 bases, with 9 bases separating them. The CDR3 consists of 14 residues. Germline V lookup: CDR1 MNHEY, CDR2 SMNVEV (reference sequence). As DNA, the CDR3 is TGTGCCAGCAGGGGGGGGCCCTCCTACAATGAGCAGTTCTTC. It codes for CASRGGPSYNEQFF.

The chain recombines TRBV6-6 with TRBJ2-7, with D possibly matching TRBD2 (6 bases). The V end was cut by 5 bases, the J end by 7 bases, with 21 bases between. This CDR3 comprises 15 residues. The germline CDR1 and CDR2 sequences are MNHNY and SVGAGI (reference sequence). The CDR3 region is CASSTPPRRGGEQYF. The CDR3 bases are TGTGCCAGCAGTACCCCCCCACGCCGAGGAGGGGAGCAGTACTTC.

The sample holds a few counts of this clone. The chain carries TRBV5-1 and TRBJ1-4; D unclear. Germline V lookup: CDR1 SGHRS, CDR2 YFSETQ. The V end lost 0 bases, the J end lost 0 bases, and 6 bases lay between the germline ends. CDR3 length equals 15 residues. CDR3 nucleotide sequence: TGCGCCAGCAGCTTGGGGACTACAACTAATGAAAAACTGTTTTTT. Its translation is CASSLGTTTNEKLFF.

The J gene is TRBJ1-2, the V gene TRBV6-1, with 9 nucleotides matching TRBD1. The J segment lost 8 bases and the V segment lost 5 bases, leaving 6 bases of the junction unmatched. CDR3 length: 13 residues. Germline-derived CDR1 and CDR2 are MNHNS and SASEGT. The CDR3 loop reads CASSSDRGRGYTF. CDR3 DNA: TGTGCCAGCAGTTCGGACAGGGGCAGAGGCTACACCTTC.

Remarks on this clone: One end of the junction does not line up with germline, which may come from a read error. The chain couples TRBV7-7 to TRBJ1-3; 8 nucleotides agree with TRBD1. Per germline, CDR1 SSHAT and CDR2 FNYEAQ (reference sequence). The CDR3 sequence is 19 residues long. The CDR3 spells CASSLRQGRHEDSGNTIYF. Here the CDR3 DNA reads TGTGCTAGCAGCTTACGACAGGGGAGGCATGAAGATTCTGGAAACACCATATATTTT. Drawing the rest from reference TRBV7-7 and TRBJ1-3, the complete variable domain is GAGVSQSPRYKVTKRGQDVTLRCDPISSHATLYWYQQALGQGPEFLTYFNYEAQPDKSGLPSDRFSAERPEGSISTLTIQRTEQRDSAMYRCASSLRQGRHEDSGNTIYFGEGSWLTVV.